The next 18 T cell receptor beta chains were all read from a single sample in a study of cytomegalovirus exposure and HLA in healthy donors. PCR was performed using 60 Vbeta and 13 Jbeta primers. The protocol was immunoSEQ multiplex PCR, while the TCRdb copy is restricted to in-frame clones and leaves out a portion. This sample carries 150,000 or so clones, over 70% of them seen once, and the ten largest clones take 2.5% to 3.5%. The sequenced sample was PBMCs. The receptors were sampled from a woman aged 45-65 years in good health and CMV-seropositive.

The chain employs TRBV5-1 and TRBJ1-2; 7 bases map to TRBD1. CDR1 is SGHRS, CDR2 YFSETQ, per germline. V shed 2 bases, J shed 12 bases, and the junction held 16 bases outside the gene matches. The CDR3 consists of 15 residues. The CDR3 nucleotides are TGCGCCAGCAGCTTCTCGGGATTAGAGGGGGCTCCGGACACCTTC. It encodes CASSFSGLEGAPDTF.

This clone was seen more than once but under ten times. This chain joins TRBV30 and TRBJ2-5, with D perhaps TRBD2 (6 bases). The CDR3 runs to 15 residues. The V and J ends lost 2 bases and 5 bases respectively, with 18 bases between them. Germline V gene data show CDR1 as GTSNPN and CDR2 as SVGIG (reference sequence). The CDR3 sequence: CAWSSLGGGGETQYF. Here the CDR3 DNA reads TGTGCCTGGAGTTCCCTGGGGGGAGGAGGTGAGACCCAGTACTTC.

The chain joins TRBV28 to TRBJ1-5; D possibly corresponds to TRBD1 (5 bases). The V end was cut by 3 bases, the J end by 6 bases, with 15 bases between. CDR1 and CDR2 from the germline V gene are MDHEN and SYDVKM. This CDR3 region has 15 residues. As DNA, the CDR3 is TGTGCCAGCAGTTTGACAGACTCTCGCAGTCAGCCCCAGCATTTT. This gives the protein CASSLTDSRSQPQHF.

V usage is TRBV7-2 and J usage is TRBJ1-2, with D unclear. V was pared by 4 bases and J by 7 bases, with 7 bases between. Per germline, CDR1 SGHTA and CDR2 FQGNSA. The length of the CDR3 is 11 residues. The CDR3 DNA is TGTGCCAGCAGCTCCTATCTTGGCTACACCTTC. Translating gives CASSSYLGYTF. The entire variable domain, with the rest obtained from reference TRBV7-2 and TRBJ1-2, is as follows: GAGVSQSPSNKVTEKGKDVELRCDPISGHTALYWYRQSLGQGLEFLIYFQGNSAPDKSGLPSDRFSAERTGGSVSTLTIQRTQQEDSAVYLCASSSYLGYTFGSGTRLTVV.

The CDR3 DNA follows: TGCGCCAGCAGCCAAAGGACTAGCTCGGAGACCCAGTACTTC. It yields the protein CASSQRTSSETQYF. The genes are TRBV4-3 and TRBJ2-5; 8 nucleotides agree with TRBD2. The CDR3 contains 14 residues. V shed 2 bases and J 5 bases; nucleotides not matched to a gene: 4. Germline lookup yields CDR1 LGHNA and CDR2 YSLEER.

This clone was observed a handful of times. The chain joins TRBV11-3 to TRBJ2-7, with D possibly being TRBD1 (6 bases). V lost 6 bases and J 6 bases, leaving 24 bases between the germline ends. CDR1 and CDR2 (germline): SGHNT, YENEEA. This CDR3 comprises 16 residues. The CDR3 reads CASSPPTGAIVGEQYF. The CDR3 bases are TGTGCCAGCAGTCCCCCGACAGGAGCTATTGTCGGCGAGCAGTACTTC. Filled out from reference TRBV11-3 and TRBJ2-7, the complete variable domain reads EAGVVQSPRYKIIEKKQPVAFWCNPISGHNTLYWYLQNLGQGPELLIRYENEEAVDDSQLPKDRFSAERLKGVDSTLKIQPAELGDSAVYLCASSPPTGAIVGEQYFGPGTRLTVT.

The chain carries TRBV11-2 and TRBJ2-4; D might be TRBD2 (5 bases). This CDR3 is 15 amino acids long. Trimming took off 3 bases at V and 7 bases at J, with 16 bases between the two ends. Germline V CDR1 and CDR2: SGHAT, FQNNGV. CDR3 sequence: CASSFGPGGGNIQYF. CDR3 DNA: TGTGCCAGCAGCTTTGGACCCGGAGGTGGGAACATTCAGTACTTC.

The V call is TRBV2, the J call TRBJ1-2; D unresolved. Trimming took 1 base from V and 5 from J, leaving 5 bases between them. Germline CDR1 SNHLY, CDR2 FYNNEI. The CDR3 has 12 amino acids. The CDR3 is CASSEGAYGYTF. The CDR3 coding sequence is TGTGCCAGCAGTGAAGGGGCTTATGGCTACACCTTC.

With regard to this clone: Other DNA variants within this sample encode the same CDR3. The chain uses TRBV7-2 and TRBJ1-5; no reliable D call. The length of the CDR3 is 14 residues. Trimming took 1 base from V and 2 from J, leaving 6 bases between them. Germline CDR1 and CDR2: SGHTA and FQGNSA. CDR3 amino acids: CASSLGAGNQPQHF. The CDR3 DNA reads as TGTGCCAGCAGCTTAGGGGCAGGCAATCAGCCCCAGCATTTT.

Only one count was recorded for this clone. V usage is TRBV4-1 and J usage is TRBJ1-5, with 7 bases identical to TRBD1. The V and J ends lost 1 base and 4 bases, in that order; junction bases with no gene match: 10. CDR1 and CDR2 (germline): MGHRA, YSYEKL. This CDR3 spans 17 amino acids. The CDR3, as DNA: TGCGCCAGCAGCCAAGGGAGACAGGGTAGGAGAAATCAGCCCCAGCATTTT. Encoded protein: CASSQGRQGRRNQPQHF.

The V gene is TRBV29-1, the J gene TRBJ2-3; TRBD2 aligns across 8 bases. J was trimmed by 3 bases and V by 2 bases; bases with no gene match: 1. The CDR3 has 13 amino acids. Germline CDR1 SQVTM, CDR2 ANQGSEA. The CDR3 DNA follows: TGCAGCGTTGAACGGGGGGGAACAGATACGCAGTATTTT. The encoded protein is CSVERGGTDTQYF.

V gene TRBV4-1 combines with J gene TRBJ1-1, with a possible D match to TRBD1 (6 bases). Germline assignment: CDR1 MGHRA and CDR2 YSYEKL. V was clipped by 6 bases and J by 1 base, with 18 bases between them. The CDR3 covers 16 residues. The CDR3 DNA follows: TGCGCCAGCAGTCTAGCGGAGGGGGGGCCGAACACTGAAGCTTTCTTT. It translates to CASSLAEGGPNTEAFF.

The V call is TRBV6-1, the J call TRBJ2-7, with D perhaps TRBD1 (7 bases). The CDR3 totals 18 residues. The V end was cut by 2 bases, the J end by 1 base, with 21 bases between. Looked up from germline, CDR1 is MNHNS and CDR2 is SASEGT. The chain's CDR3 is CASSELRAGQRPSYEQYF. The DNA of the CDR3 is TGTGCCAGCAGTGAACTTCGTGCGGGACAGCGACCTTCCTACGAGCAGTACTTC.

This clone was counted a single time. The gene calls are TRBV18 and TRBJ1-1, with a tentative D call TRBD1 (6 bases). V was cut by 0 bases and J by 4 bases, with 9 bases left in between. Germline CDR1 and CDR2: KGHSH and LQKENI. CDR3 length: 14 residues. CDR3 loop: CASSPPSRGTEAFF. As DNA, the CDR3 is TGTGCCAGCTCACCACCCTCCAGGGGCACTGAAGCTTTCTTT. Filled out from reference TRBV18 and TRBJ1-1, the complete variable domain reads NAGVMQNPRHLVRRRGQEARLRCSPMKGHSHVYWYRQLPEEGLKFMVYLQKENIIDESGMPKERFSAEFPKEGPSILRIQQVVRGDSAAYFCASSPPSRGTEAFFGQGTRLTVV.

This clone was seen a few times. The chain uses TRBV7-2 and TRBJ2-1, with no clear D. Trimming shortened V by 2 bases and J by 7 bases, and 9 bases separated the two germline ends. This CDR3 has 13 residues. Germline CDR1 and CDR2: SGHTA and FQGNSA. CDR3 amino acids: CASSLRRQNEQFF. The DNA for the CDR3 is TGTGCCAGCAGCTTAAGGCGGCAGAATGAGCAGTTCTTC.

DNA for the CDR3: TGTGCCAGCAGCTTAGTTCAGGGTGGTGGGGCCAACGTCCTGACTTTC. Translated, it gives CASSLVQGGGANVLTF. The chain uses TRBV11-2 and TRBJ2-6, with D perhaps TRBD1 (5 bases). Trimming cost V 1 base and J 3 bases, with 10 bases left between them. This CDR3 is built from 16 residues. Per germline, CDR1 SGHAT and CDR2 FQNNGV.

This clone occurred a few times. The V and J genes are TRBV11-2 and TRBJ2-2; possible D gene TRBD1, 6 bases. CDR1 is SGHAT, CDR2 FQNNGV, per germline. The V end lost 4 bases, the J end lost 5 bases, and 8 bases lay between the germline ends. The CDR3 loop spans 13 amino acids. CDR3 loop: CASSSTGTGELFF. The CDR3 DNA reads TGTGCCAGCAGCTCCACAGGGACCGGGGAGCTGTTTTTT.

The rearrangement joins TRBV6-6 to TRBJ1-1; no definite D call. The CDR3 consists of 11 residues. Trimming stripped 7 bases from V and 8 bases from J, with 11 bases between. Germline CDR1 and CDR2: MNHNY and SVGAGI (reference sequence). CDR3: CASMVVREAFF. Here the CDR3 DNA reads TGTGCCAGCATGGTCGTGAGGGAAGCTTTCTTT.